Described below is a single T cell receptor (beta chain) sequence and its context. Original methodology: Estimation of nucleated cell counts relied on the amplification of reference gene primers. Profiling relied on immunoSEQ multiplex PCR, and the TCRdb table lists in-frame clones only, not all of them. V and J calls plus clone size are reproduced from that table; the DNA served to infer D and trimming. The sample includes about 180,000 clones, approximately 82% seen only once; the top ten take roughly a sixth. This sample is part of a study of blood T cell repertoires in COVID-19. Study in general: The origin of the acute and convalescent COVID-19 samples was the United States, Italy and Spain.

V was clipped by 5 bases and J by 8 bases; unmatched bases: 10. CDR3 length: 14 amino acids. From germline, CDR1 is SGHTA and CDR2 FQGNSA. Categorization into cohorts depended on clinical history that participants reported. Cohort 3 donors were reported recovered after two negative PCRs, clearance, or symptom resolution. Sequenced material: PBMCs or T cells enriched from blood (not recorded which). The TCR was taken from a woman in her forties or fifties who had recovered from COVID-19. This rearrangement joins TRBV7-2 to TRBJ1-2; TRBD1 aligns across 8 bases. In nucleotides, the CDR3 is TGTGCCAGCAGCCTATGGACAGGGACTGGGGGCTACACCTTC. It yields the protein CASSLWTGTGGYTF.